Presented here are 10 T cell receptor beta chains from one specimen sequenced in a study of early T cells in non-severe SARS-CoV-2 infection. One entry per CDR3 protein results from TCRdb running MiXCR on the 5' RACE reads. The data hold fewer than 120,000 distinct CDR3 sequences, with around 12% observed a single time. Sequenced here: whole blood, sampled at baseline. The source of these receptors is an adult who was a healthcare worker with PCR-confirmed SARS-CoV-2 infection or an uninfected control (not recorded which).

Details on this clonotype: This may be a read error: a much more frequent sequence differs by one nucleotide. This rearrangement joins TRBV6-1 to TRBJ1-6, with D hard to call. The CDR3 has 16 amino acids. In germline, CDR1 is MNHNS, CDR2 SASEGT. As DNA, the CDR3 is TGTGCCAGCAGTGAAGCTTTGCCAGGCGGGAATTCACCCTTCCACTTT. It translates to CASSEALPGGNSPFHF.

This clonotype was picked up a small number of times. The CDR3 DNA follows: TGTGCCAGCAGCCAATGGTCAGGGTCGAACACTGAAGCTTTCTTT. This translates into CASSQWSGSNTEAFF. The V and J genes are TRBV3-1 and TRBJ1-1; maybe TRBD1 (5 bases). This CDR3 contains 15 residues. Germline CDR1 reads LGHDT; CDR2 reads YNNKEL (reference sequence). The V end lost 2 bases, the J end lost 1 base, and 11 bases lay between the germline ends.

The J gene is TRBJ2-7, the V gene TRBV27; D is uncertain. This CDR3 has 13 residues. V gave up 6 bases and J gave up 0 bases, with 9 bases separating them. CDR1 and CDR2 (germline): MNHEY, SMNVEV (reference sequence). The CDR3 nucleotides are TGTGCCAGCAGGGTTGCGCACTCCTACGAGCAGTACTTC. Translating it yields CASRVAHSYEQYF.

This clonotype was seen a handful of times. The chain is built from TRBV7-2 and TRBJ2-5; D is perhaps TRBD1 or TRBD2 (5 bases each). The V and J ends lost 3 bases and 1 base respectively, with 9 bases between them. The CDR3 has 14 amino acids. Germline V gene sequence: CDR1 SGHTA, CDR2 FQGNSA. CDR3 sequence (DNA): TGTGCCAGCAGCTTTCCAGGGAGCCAAGAGACCCAGTACTTC. Protein product: CASSFPGSQETQYF.

This clonotype was observed a handful of times. The chain links TRBV12-3 or TRBV12-4 to TRBJ1-1; D unresolved. The V gene lost 6 bases and the J gene lost 6 bases, with 14 bases spanning the gap. The CDR3 runs 13 residues. The CDR3 is CASSFRAGPEAFF. CDR3 bases: TGTGCCAGCAGCTTTCGTGCCGGGCCTGAAGCTTTCTTT.

This clonotype occurred a few times. The chain links TRBV7-6 to TRBJ1-4; D gene uncertain. Per germline, CDR1 SGHVS and CDR2 FNYEAQ. Trimming cost V 2 bases and J 2 bases, with 9 bases left between them. This CDR3 spans 15 amino acids. CDR3 sequence: CASSLTDGTNEKLFF. As DNA, the CDR3 is TGTGCCAGCAGCTTAACCGACGGGACTAATGAAAAACTGTTTTTT.

The chain combines TRBV2 with TRBJ1-5; D not certain. Trimming removed 3 bases from V and 2 bases from J, with 11 bases in between. In germline, CDR1 is SNHLY, CDR2 FYNNEI. The CDR3 loop spans 15 amino acids. The CDR3 sequence: CASSEGFPGNQPQHF. CDR3 nucleotide sequence: TGTGCCAGCAGTGAGGGCTTTCCGGGCAATCAGCCCCAGCATTTT.

The chain recombines TRBV27 with TRBJ1-2, with D hard to call. The CDR3 is 11 amino acids. V was shortened by 6 bases and J by 8 bases, with 10 bases between the two germline ends. CDR1 is MNHEY and CDR2 is SMNVEV in the germline V gene (reference sequence). The CDR3 reads CASRDGGGYTF. The CDR3 DNA reads as TGTGCCAGCAGGGACGGCGGGGGCTACACCTTC.

This clonotype was seen a few times. Its ends do not fully match the called genes, so a read error is possible. The chain couples TRBV3-1 to TRBJ2-3, with TRBD2 matching over 12 bases. CDR1 and CDR2 (germline): LGHDT, YNNKEL (reference sequence). This CDR3 has 20 amino acids. CDR3 DNA sequence: TGTGTCAGCAGCCAAGAAACTAGCGGGGGGCTCGCGGGAGGCACAGATACGCAGTATTTT. It yields the protein CVSSQETSGGLAGGTDTQYF.

This clonotype has at least ten counts. The chain joins TRBV5-3 to TRBJ1-5, with D unclear. TRBV5-3 is filed as an ORF, its function uncertain. The V end lost 0 bases, the J end lost 10 bases, and 17 bases lay between the germline ends. The CDR3 is 15 amino acids. The CDR3 DNA is TGTGCCAGAAGCTTGGCCACTATAGCAATCAACCCCCAGCATTTT. Protein product: CARSLATIAINPQHF.